The 3 T cell receptor beta chains presented below share a single source sample, sequenced in a study of regulatory T cells in long-lasting Graves disease. Time point reported: newly diagnosed GD, antithyroid drugs for less than 3 months. Preparation of the TCR library used RNA extracted from PBMCs. Libraries of TCR beta came from iRepertoire HTBI primers plus Arm-PCR of CDR3 regions. TCRdb reprocessed the multiplex PCR reads with MiXCR, giving one entry per CDR3 protein. This sample has fewer than 350,000 distinct CDR3 sequences; 15% to 20% occur once, and the top ten carry less than 40%. The sample was peripheral blood mononuclear cells (PBMCs), taken at new diagnosis, from a patient treated with antithyroid drugs. The source of these receptors is a female donor with Graves disease.

This clonotype has ten or more counts. The chain is built from TRBV28 and TRBJ2-7; 9 nucleotides align to TRBD1. J gave up 4 bases and V 7 bases, and 8 bases lay outside the gene matches. CDR1 and CDR2 (germline): MDHEN, SYDVKM. The CDR3 has 14 residues. The CDR3 spells CASMDRDRVYEQYF. DNA of the CDR3: TGTGCCAGCATGGACCGGGACAGGGTATACGAGCAGTACTTC.

This clonotype was detected ten times or more. The chain links TRBV10-3 to TRBJ2-4; 8 bases line up with TRBD1. The CDR3 sequence is 19 residues long. V was clipped by 3 bases and J by 0 bases; unmatched bases: 13. Germline CDR1 reads ENHRY; CDR2 reads SYGVKD. This CDR3 is CAISDKGGQGGGAKNIQYF. For the CDR3, the DNA is TGTGCCATCAGTGACAAAGGAGGACAGGGTGGGGGAGCCAAAAACATTCAGTACTTC.

The chain couples TRBV11-3 to TRBJ1-2; D uncertain. Germline loops: CDR1 SGHNT, CDR2 YENEEA. V was clipped by 1 base and J by 7 bases, with 16 bases between them. The CDR3 is 15 amino acids. The CDR3 spells CASSLVGTDTGGYTF. In DNA form, the CDR3 reads TGTGCCAGCAGCTTAGTCGGCACCGATACGGGTGGCTACACCTTC. Using reference TRBV11-3 and TRBJ1-2 for the parts outside the CDR3, the full variable domain is EAGVVQSPRYKIIEKKQPVAFWCNPISGHNTLYWYLQNLGQGPELLIRYENEEAVDDSQLPKDRFSAERLKGVDSTLKIQPAELGDSAVYLCASSLVGTDTGGYTFGSGTRLTVV.